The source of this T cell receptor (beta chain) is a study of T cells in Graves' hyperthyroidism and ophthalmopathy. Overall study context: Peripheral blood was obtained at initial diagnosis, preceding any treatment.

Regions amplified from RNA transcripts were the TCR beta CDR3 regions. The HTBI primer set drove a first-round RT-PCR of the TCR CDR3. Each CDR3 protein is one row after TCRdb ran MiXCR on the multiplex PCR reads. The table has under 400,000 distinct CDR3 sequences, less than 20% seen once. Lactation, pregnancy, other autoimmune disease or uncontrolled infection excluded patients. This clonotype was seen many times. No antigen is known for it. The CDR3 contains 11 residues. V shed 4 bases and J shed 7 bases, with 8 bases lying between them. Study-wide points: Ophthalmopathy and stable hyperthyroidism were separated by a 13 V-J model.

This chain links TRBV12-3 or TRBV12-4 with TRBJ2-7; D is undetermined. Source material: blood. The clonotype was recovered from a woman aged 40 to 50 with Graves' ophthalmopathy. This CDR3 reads CASSSLQEQYF. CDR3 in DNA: TGTGCCAGCAGTTCCCTCCAGGAGCAGTACTTC.